These T cell receptor beta chains were read from a single sample in a study of blood T cells in healthy people across ages. Using its own MiXCR run on the 5' RACE reads, TCRdb lists one record per CDR3 protein. In the table there are hundreds of thousands of distinct CDR3 sequences, approximately 59% of which are singletons. Sequenced sample: blood. These receptors came from a man between 60 and 75 years old in good health. Both conserved end residues are part of each CDR3. The D gene is left open where the match is weak. Rows give clone size only sometimes, using once, few, many, or a class for an expanded clone.

d_gene	v_gene	j_gene	len	abundance	CDR3nt	CDR3aa
NA	TRBV7-9	TRBJ2-1	15	many	TGTGCCAGCAGCTTATTTGGGACCTCGACGGGGGAGCAGTTCTTC	CASSLFGTSTGEQFF
NA	TRBV5-1	TRBJ2-7	15	few	TGCGCCAGCAGCTTGGAGGGGGGCGATGGCGACGAGCAGTACTTC	CASSLEGGDGDEQYF
NA	TRBV5-1	TRBJ2-1	12	NA	TGCGCCAGCAGCTTAAAGCCTTATGAGCAGTTCTTC	CASSLKPYEQFF
NA	TRBV5-1	TRBJ2-1	16	few	TGCGCCAGCAGCTTGGCCGAGGGGTACATAGGCGATGAGCAGTTCTTC	CASSLAEGYIGDEQFF
NA	TRBV6-1	TRBJ2-5	12	NA	TGTGCCAGCACAACGTTTGGGGAGACCCAGTACTTC	CASTTFGETQYF
NA	TRBV5-1	TRBJ2-2	15	once	TGCGCCAGCAGCTTATCTCAGGGGAGCACCGGGGAGCTGTTTTTT	CASSLSQGSTGELFF
NA	TRBV5-1	TRBJ1-4	14	once	TGCGCCAGCAGGCCTCAAGGAACTAATGAAAAACTGTTTTTT	CASRPQGTNEKLFF
NA	TRBV2	TRBJ2-5	15	NA	TGTGCCAGCAGACCCACGGCCGGCCCCTACAATGAGCAGTACTTC	CASRPTAGPYNEQYF
TRBD2	TRBV7-9	TRBJ2-1	13	NA	TGTGCCAGCAGCAACGGACTAGCGGGGACTCAGTTCTTC	CASSNGLAGTQFF
NA	TRBV2	TRBJ1-1	13	NA	TGTGCCAGCAGTGAGGATCCTAGGACCGGGGCTTTCTTT	CASSEDPRTGAFF
NA	TRBV7-9	TRBJ1-6	16	NA	TGTGCCAGCACCCTTAGCGGTCGACAGATGAATTCACCCCTCCACTTT	CASTLSGRQMNSPLHF
TRBD1	TRBV27	TRBJ2-7	14	NA	TGTGCCGGCAGTTGGACAGGGGTTCCCTACGAGCAGTACTTC	CAGSWTGVPYEQYF
NA	TRBV10-3	TRBJ2-5	13	NA	TGTGCCATCAGTGAGCCCCCCCAAGAGACCCAGTACTTC	CAISEPPQETQYF
NA	TRBV4-1	TRBJ2-3	14	NA	TGCGCCAGCAGCCAAGGTCTTCTCACAGATACGCAGTATTTT	CASSQGLLTDTQYF
NA	TRBV7-8	TRBJ1-4	15	NA	TGTGCCAGCAGCCACGAGGACGTGGGGTATGAAAAACTGTTTTTT	CASSHEDVGYEKLFF
TRBD2	TRBV2	TRBJ2-1	15	NA	TGTGCCAGCAGGAGACTAGCGGGGCTAGGAAATGAGCAGTTCTTC	CASRRLAGLGNEQFF
NA	TRBV5-1	TRBJ2-1	13	NA	TGCGCCAGCAGCTCTACAGGGCACAATGAGCAGTTCTTC	CASSSTGHNEQFF
NA	TRBV12-3/TRBV12-4	TRBJ1-5	14	NA	TGTGCCAGCAGTTTAGGAACACACAATCAGCCCCAGCATTTT	CASSLGTHNQPQHF
TRBD1	TRBV5-1	TRBJ1-2	15	NA	TGCGCCAGCAGCCCTCAGGGGGTAGGTCCCTATGGCTACACCTTC	CASSPQGVGPYGYTF
TRBD1	TRBV2	TRBJ2-5	13	NA	TGTGCCAGCAGTGGGGACAGGGTTGAGACCCAGTACTTC	CASSGDRVETQYF
NA	TRBV24-1	TRBJ1-5	13	NA	TGTGCCACCAGTGCCAGGGGTCGGCAGCCCCAGCATTTT	CATSARGRQPQHF
NA	TRBV2	TRBJ2-5	13	few	TGTGCCTGTTCTTCAGGGTATGATGTGACCCAGTACTTC	CACSSGYDVTQYF
TRBD2	TRBV5-1	TRBJ2-3	18	few	TGCGCCAGCAGCTTGACTCCGGGGGGTCGGGGTACCACAGATACGCAGTATTTT	CASSLTPGGRGTTDTQYF
TRBD1	TRBV29-1	TRBJ2-3	14	few	TGCAGCGCAGATGACAGGGGGCTTGCAGATACGCAGTATTTT	CSADDRGLADTQYF
NA	TRBV5-1	TRBJ2-7	15	NA	TGCGCCAGCAGCTTGTATGAGGGGGGTGCCTACGAGCAGTACTTC	CASSLYEGGAYEQYF
NA	TRBV5-4	TRBJ2-5	11	few	TGTGCCAGCAGCTTGGAGGTTGAGCAGTACTTC	CASSLEVEQYF
NA	TRBV2	TRBJ1-2	11	few	TGTGCCAACAGGGAACCCAAGGGCTACACCTTC	CANREPKGYTF
NA	TRBV20-1	TRBJ2-7	13	NA	TGCAGTCCTCGCGGAATTTCAGGGGTCGAGCAGTACTTC	CSPRGISGVEQYF
NA	TRBV7-2	TRBJ2-4	15	NA	TGTGCCAGCAGCCCTGCAGGGTATTTCAAAAACATTCAGTACTTC	CASSPAGYFKNIQYF
TRBD1	TRBV4-1	TRBJ2-5	18	NA	TGCGCCAGCAGCCTCGGAAAAGGGACAGGAGCAAAGCAAGAGACCCAGTACTTC	CASSLGKGTGAKQETQYF
TRBD2	TRBV4-2	TRBJ2-1	17	NA	TGTGCCAGCAGGGGGGAGGGAGCGGGCCTCTCCTACAATGAGCAGTTCTTC	CASRGEGAGLSYNEQFF
NA	TRBV12-3/TRBV12-4	TRBJ2-6	16	few	TGTGCCAGCAGTTTAACCCGGGGGACCGGGGCCAACGTCCTGACTTTC	CASSLTRGTGANVLTF
TRBD2	TRBV2	TRBJ2-1	15	few	TGTGCCAGCAGGGAGACTAGCGGGGGATACAATGAGCAGTTCTTC	CASRETSGGYNEQFF
NA	TRBV20-1	TRBJ2-1	13	few	TGCAGTGCTCGGGACCCCCGGTGGAATGAGCAGTTCTTC	CSARDPRWNEQFF
TRBD2	TRBV3-1	TRBJ2-5	14	NA	TGTGCCAGCACCTTCTCGGGGGGGAAAGAGACCCAGTACTTC	CASTFSGGKETQYF
TRBD1	TRBV10-2	TRBJ2-7	15	few	TGCGCCAGCAGCCCCGGGACAGGGGCCCTCTACGAGCAGTACTTC	CASSPGTGALYEQYF
TRBD2	TRBV20-1	TRBJ2-5	15	NA	TGCAGTGCTAGACCCGGGACTAGCGGGGGCGAGACCCAGTACTTC	CSARPGTSGGETQYF
NA	TRBV5-1	TRBJ2-1	14	NA	TGCGCCAGCAGCTTGGACCTTGGGCAGGGTGGGGGGTTCTTC	CASSLDLGQGGGFF